These 5 T cell receptor beta chains share one sample of origin, sequenced in a study of early T cells in non-severe SARS-CoV-2 infection. TCRdb redid the calling of the 5' RACE reads with MiXCR, one entry per CDR3 protein. The sample has 39,000 or so distinct CDR3 sequences, roughly 6% seen once. Specimen: whole blood, collected at baseline. These receptors all stem from an adult who was a healthcare worker with PCR-confirmed SARS-CoV-2 infection or an uninfected control (not recorded which).

Comment on this clonotype: A much more abundant neighbour one base away suggests this may be a read error. Given the absence of the conserved phenylalanine or tryptophan at the CDR3 end, a read error is likely. The V call is TRBV11-2, the J call TRBJ2-7; D gene unclear. From germline, CDR1 is SGHAT and CDR2 FQNNGV. CDR3 length: 12 residues. Trimming took off 5 bases at V and 9 bases at J, with 14 bases between the two ends. CDR3 sequence (DNA): TGTGCCAGCAGCCCCGGGTCCCTGGGGCAGTACTAC. Protein product: CASSPGSLGQYY.

This clonotype was detected ten times or more. The chain recombines TRBV6-6 with TRBJ2-1; D is unclear. Germline V gene sequence: CDR1 MNHNY, CDR2 SVGAGI (reference sequence). This CDR3 contains 13 residues. V lost 8 bases, J lost 6 bases, and 14 bases lay in between. The CDR3: CASSDVGSNEQFF. The CDR3 DNA reads as TGTGCCAGCTCCGATGTGGGGTCCAATGAGCAGTTCTTC.

This clonotype has ten or more counts. V gene TRBV12-3 or TRBV12-4 combines with J gene TRBJ1-4, with D unclear. The CDR3 has 12 residues. V lost 5 bases and J 16 bases, leaving 17 bases between the germline ends. The CDR3 bases are TGTGCCAGCAGTCCTCAGGCGATACAGAGGTTTTTT. Amino acid sequence: CASSPQAIQRFF.

This clonotype occurred many times. This chain links TRBV6-5 with TRBJ2-7; no reliable D call. The V gene lost 2 bases and the J gene lost 5 bases, with 4 bases spanning the gap. The CDR3 spans 11 residues. The germline CDR1 and CDR2 sequences are MNHEY and SVGAGI. CDR3 amino acids: CASSYIDEQYF. In DNA, the CDR3 is TGTGCCAGCAGTTACATCGACGAGCAGTACTTC.

This sequence joins TRBV4-1 and TRBJ2-5; D unclear. The V gene's germline CDR1 is MGHRA and CDR2 YSYEKL. This CDR3 has 15 amino acids. V lost 5 bases and J lost 5, with 18 bases in between. Here the CDR3 reads CASSITPPSRETQYF. The CDR3 DNA is TGCGCCAGCAGCATCACGCCCCCCAGTCGGGAGACCCAGTACTTC.